One and the same sample provided the 29 T cell receptor beta chains below, sequenced in a study of OX40 agonist ivuxolimab in advanced cancers. Produced via immunoSEQ multiplex PCR; TCRdb's table is partial and in-frame only. The sample gives about 79,000 clones, about nine tenths of which show up once; more than 5.5% is in the top ten. The source material was CD4+ or CD8+ T cells sorted from blood, sampled in a trial of the OX40 agonist ivuxolimab. All receptors come from an adult with an advanced solid tumor such as melanoma, head and neck, liver or kidney cancer.

The chain has TRBV7-9 and TRBJ2-1; D is undetermined. Germline loops: CDR1 SEHNR, CDR2 FQNEAQ (reference sequence). The CDR3 has 11 amino acids. Trimming stripped 10 bases from V and 7 bases from J, with 11 bases between. The CDR3 nucleotides are TGTGCCAAAAGCGAGGTAAATGAGCAGTTCTTC. Amino acids: CAKSEVNEQFF.

The chain couples TRBV28 to TRBJ2-7; D is possibly TRBD1 or TRBD2 (5 bases each). Germline values: CDR1 MDHEN, CDR2 SYDVKM. The CDR3 spans 14 residues. V lost 5 bases and J 2 bases, leaving 13 bases between the germline ends. The CDR3 reads CASSPPRDPYEQYF. CDR3 nucleotide sequence: TGTGCCAGCAGTCCCCCCCGGGACCCCTACGAGCAGTACTTC.

V is TRBV6-5 and J is TRBJ1-3; unclear D gene. Germline CDR1 and CDR2: MNHEY and SVGAGI. The CDR3 has 12 residues. V was shortened by 0 bases and J by 3 bases, with 0 bases between the two germline ends. CDR3 amino acids: CASSYSGNTIYF. CDR3 nucleotide sequence: TGTGCCAGCAGTTACTCTGGAAACACCATATATTTT.

The chain carries TRBV10-1 and TRBJ1-1; tentatively, D is TRBD1 (5 bases). Deletions cut 6 bases from V and 0 bases from J, with 8 bases between. The CDR3 is made up of 13 amino acids. Per germline, CDR1 WNHNN and CDR2 SYGVQD (reference sequence). CDR3 in DNA: TGCGCCAGCAGGTCAGGGATGAACACTGAAGCTTTCTTT. Its translation: CASRSGMNTEAFF.

The chain couples TRBV29-1 to TRBJ2-7, with TRBD1 matching 9 bases. From germline, CDR1 is SQVTM and CDR2 ANQGSEA. V was pared by 6 bases and J by 3 bases, with 12 bases of the junction left unmatched. The CDR3 extends over 15 amino acids. In DNA, the CDR3 is TGCAGCGTCCTCACCCCCGGACAGGGGATCTACGAGCAGTACTTC. Translating gives CSVLTPGQGIYEQYF.

CDR3 protein: CAIGGVLETQYF. The DNA for the CDR3 is TGTGCCATCGGGGGGGTCCTGGAGACCCAGTACTTC. V gene TRBV10-3 combines with J gene TRBJ2-5, with TRBD2 matching 7 bases. Trimming took 8 bases from V and 5 from J; bases not matched to a gene: 5. The length of the CDR3 is 12 residues. CDR1 is ENHRY and CDR2 is SYGVKD in the germline V gene.

The chain has TRBV7-6 and TRBJ2-5; 8 positions match TRBD2. The length of the CDR3 is 15 residues. With V trimmed by 0 bases and J by 5 bases, 5 bases remained unmatched. The germline CDR1 and CDR2 sequences are SGHVS and FNYEAQ. CDR3 sequence (DNA): TGTGCCAGCAGCTTAGCTAGCGGGATTGGTGAGACCCAGTACTTC. Its protein product is CASSLASGIGETQYF. The complete variable domain, with remaining parts taken from reference TRBV7-6 and TRBJ2-5, reads GAGVSQSPRYKVTKRGQDVALRCDPISGHVSLYWYRQALGQGPEFLTYFNYEAQQDKSGLPNDRFSAERPEGSISTLTIQRTEQRDSAMYRCASSLASGIGETQYFGPGTRLLVL.

This chain uses TRBV7-7 with TRBJ2-6; no reliable D call. V was cut by 5 bases and J by 5 bases, with 19 bases left in between. The CDR3 has 17 residues. Germline CDR1 is SSHAT and CDR2 is FNYEAQ (reference sequence). CDR3 sequence (DNA): TGTGCCAGCAGCAGGATACGGCCACAAAGTCGGGCCAACGTCCTGACTTTC. Translating it yields CASSRIRPQSRANVLTF.

CDR3 region: CASRQLHGAGGGEQYF. The CDR3, as DNA: TGTGCCAGCAGGCAACTCCACGGCGCGGGAGGTGGTGAGCAGTACTTC. The chain joins TRBV6-6 to TRBJ2-7, with 8 bases lining up with TRBD2. Per the germline V gene, CDR1 is MNHNY and CDR2 is SVGAGI (reference sequence). The CDR3 loop spans 16 amino acids. V trimming: 6 bases; J trimming: 7 bases; junction bases outside the gene matches: 17.

This chain links TRBV9 with TRBJ2-1; TRBD2 aligns across 15 bases. Germline V gene sequence: CDR1 SGDLS, CDR2 YYNGEE. The CDR3 runs 15 residues. The junction had 2 bases not matched to a gene; V was cut back by 3 bases and J by 7 bases. CDR3 coding DNA: TGTGCCAGCAGCGCCGGGACTAGCGGGAGGAATGAGCAGTTCTTC. Protein: CASSAGTSGRNEQFF.

This chain joins TRBV19 and TRBJ1-3; D is undetermined. The CDR3 has 14 residues. The V end lost 3 bases, the J end lost 4 bases, and 10 bases lay between the germline ends. The germline V gene encodes CDR1 LNHDA and CDR2 SQIVND (reference sequence). This CDR3 is CASSIKGSGNTIYF. CDR3 sequence (DNA): TGTGCCAGTAGTATTAAGGGATCCGGAAACACCATATATTTT.

The chain combines TRBV5-4 with TRBJ2-1; 8 bases are a match to TRBD2. The germline CDR1 and CDR2 sequences are SGHNT and YYREEE (reference sequence). The CDR3 is 15 amino acids. Germline trimming cut 5 bases from V and 0 bases from J; bases unmatched to any gene: 4. As DNA, the CDR3 is TGTGCCAGCAGTTACGGGACTAGCTCCTACAATGAGCAGTTCTTC. This sequence encodes CASSYGTSSYNEQFF.

J is TRBJ1-2 and V is TRBV7-9; D perhaps matches TRBD1 (6 bases). This CDR3 is built from 13 residues. The germline gives CDR1 SEHNR, CDR2 FQNEAQ (reference sequence). Trimming cost V 1 base and J 3 bases, with 6 bases left between them. CDR3 loop: CASSLEGDYGYTF. CDR3 DNA: TGTGCCAGCAGCTTAGAGGGGGACTATGGCTACACCTTC. Using reference TRBV7-9 and TRBJ1-2 for the parts outside the CDR3, the full variable domain is DTGVSQNPRHKITKRGQNVTFRCDPISEHNRLYWYRQTLGQGPEFLTYFQNEAQLEKSRLLSDRFSAERPKGSFSTLEIQRTEQGDSAMYLCASSLEGDYGYTFGSGTRLTVV.

V usage is TRBV28 and J usage is TRBJ1-5, with 8 bases that match TRBD1. Trimming removed 6 bases from V and 6 bases from J; junction bases left unmatched: 10. CDR1 and CDR2 from the germline V gene are MDHEN and SYDVKM. The CDR3 is 15 residues long. The CDR3 sequence is CASRVRTGSGQPQHF. The CDR3 nucleotides read TGTGCCAGCAGAGTCCGGACAGGGTCGGGTCAGCCCCAGCATTTT.

CDR3 DNA: TGTGCCAGCAGCTTGGTTGCAGCGGACTACGAGCAGTACTTC. It encodes CASSLVAADYEQYF. This sequence joins TRBV5-6 and TRBJ2-7, with D maybe TRBD2 (5 bases). The germline CDR1 and CDR2 sequences are SGHDT and YYEEEE. V was clipped by 0 bases and J by 3 bases, with 10 bases between them. The CDR3 contains 14 residues.

The rearrangement uses TRBV6-1 and TRBJ2-7; TRBD2 matches at 10 bases. V lost 7 bases, J lost 2 bases, and 5 bases stayed unmatched. Germline V gene sequence: CDR1 MNHNS, CDR2 SASEGT. This CDR3 region has 14 residues. This CDR3 is CASTRTSGAYEQYF. CDR3 coding DNA: TGTGCCAGCACCCGGACTAGCGGAGCCTACGAGCAGTACTTC.

In its sample, this clone was seen a few times. V is TRBV6-1 and J is TRBJ1-5; no reliable D call. This CDR3 region has 15 residues. Germline V lookup: CDR1 MNHNS, CDR2 SASEGT. V shed 1 base and J shed 2 bases, with 9 bases lying between them. In DNA form, the CDR3 reads TGTGCCAGCAGTGAAGGGGCCCGGGGCAATCAGCCCCAGCATTTT. It codes for CASSEGARGNQPQHF.

The V call is TRBV2, the J call TRBJ1-1; a weak D match, TRBD1 (6 bases). V was shortened by 10 bases and J by 1 base, with 13 bases between the two germline ends. CDR1 and CDR2 from the germline V gene are SNHLY and FYNNEI. The CDR3 loop spans 13 amino acids. This CDR3 reads CATEGDGNTEAFF. The DNA for the CDR3 is TGTGCCACGGAGGGGGACGGGAACACTGAAGCTTTCTTT.

This chain joins TRBV19 and TRBJ2-6, with D possibly being TRBD1 or TRBD2 (5 bases each). The germline V and J ends were trimmed by 1 base and 1 base, with 11 bases remaining between them. Germline CDR1 is LNHDA and CDR2 is SQIVND (reference sequence). The CDR3 loop spans 17 amino acids. CDR3: CASSIAGWGSGANVLTF. Here the CDR3 DNA reads TGTGCCAGTAGTATAGCCGGGTGGGGGTCTGGGGCCAACGTCCTGACTTTC.

J is TRBJ2-3 and V is TRBV9; D remains ambiguous. The CDR3 loop spans 14 amino acids. Germline CDR1 is SGDLS and CDR2 is YYNGEE. V was trimmed by 3 bases and J by 6 bases, leaving 14 bases between them. The CDR3 sequence is CASSEGTGSDTQYF. For the CDR3, the DNA is TGTGCCAGCAGCGAAGGTACTGGCAGTGATACGCAGTATTTT.

The chain employs TRBV18 and TRBJ1-2; TRBD1 matches 7 bases. The CDR3 has 16 residues. Germline CDR1 KGHSH, CDR2 LQKENI. V shed 3 bases, J shed 8 bases, and the junction held 15 bases outside the gene matches. CDR3 residues: CASSPQTGAPLQGYTF. The CDR3 DNA sequence: TGTGCCAGCTCACCGCAAACAGGGGCGCCCCTTCAAGGCTACACCTTC.

The V and J genes are TRBV19 and TRBJ2-1; 9 bases are a match to TRBD1. The CDR3 totals 13 residues. The V gene end was trimmed by 1 base and the J gene end by 9 bases; junction bases not matched to a gene: 1. Germline CDR1 LNHDA, CDR2 SQIVND (reference sequence). The DNA of the CDR3 is TGTGCCAGTAGTATAGGGACAGGGGCTGAGCAGTTCTTC. It is translated as CASSIGTGAEQFF. The variable domain in full, with the rest retrieved from reference TRBV19 and TRBJ2-1, is DGGITQSPKYLFRKEGQNVTLSCEQNLNHDAMYWYRQDPGQGLRLIYYSQIVNDFQKGDIAEGYSVSREKKESFPLTVTSAQKNPTAFYLCASSIGTGAEQFFGPGTRLTVL.

This chain joins TRBV4-2 and TRBJ2-1, with TRBD2 matching 9 bases. CDR1 is LGHNA, CDR2 YNFKEQ, per germline. This CDR3 contains 15 residues. The V segment lost 0 bases and the J segment 4 bases; nucleotides outside the gene matches: 1. The CDR3 is CASSQDSGGYNEQFF. In DNA, the CDR3 is TGTGCCAGCAGCCAAGACAGCGGGGGGTACAATGAGCAGTTCTTC.

The table lists this clone with a few counts. The rearrangement joins TRBV10-2 to TRBJ1-5, with D uncertain. The germline V gene encodes CDR1 WSHSY and CDR2 SAAADI. V was cut by 10 bases and J by 3 bases, with 13 bases left in between. The CDR3 length is 13 residues. The CDR3 DNA reads as TGCGCCACCTCGACGGTAGCCAATCAGCCCCAGCATTTT. Protein sequence: CATSTVANQPQHF.

The J gene is TRBJ2-1, the V gene TRBV6-1, with D tentatively TRBD1 (6 bases). The CDR3 runs 14 residues. V dropped 2 bases and J dropped 9 bases, with 14 bases sitting between them. Germline CDR1 is MNHNS and CDR2 is SASEGT. The DNA of the CDR3 is TGTGCCAGCAGTGAACTTGACAGGTTCGGTGAGCAGTTCTTC. As protein: CASSELDRFGEQFF.

V gene TRBV7-2 combines with J gene TRBJ2-3, with D possibly being TRBD2 (5 bases). CDR3 size: 15 residues. Trimming took 6 bases from V and 6 from J, leaving 19 bases between them. Germline values: CDR1 SGHTA, CDR2 FQGNSA. CDR3 in amino acids: CASRTNQRPGDTQYF. The CDR3 DNA is TGTGCCAGCAGGACCAACCAGCGGCCGGGGGATACGCAGTATTTT. The full variable domain, its missing parts supplied by reference TRBV7-2 and TRBJ2-3, is GAGVSQSPSNKVTEKGKDVELRCDPISGHTALYWYRQSLGQGLEFLIYFQGNSAPDKSGLPSDRFSAERTGGSVSTLTIQRTQQEDSAVYLCASRTNQRPGDTQYFGPGTRLTVL.

The CDR3 spells CASSLETGKGNEQFF. The CDR3 region has the DNA TGCGCCAGCAGCTTGGAGACAGGGAAAGGTAATGAGCAGTTCTTC. This sequence joins TRBV5-1 and TRBJ2-1; 7 nucleotides line up with TRBD1. V lost 0 bases to trimming and J lost 7 bases; unmatched junction nucleotides: 7. From germline, CDR1 is SGHRS and CDR2 YFSETQ. The CDR3 sequence is 15 residues long.

V usage is TRBV28 and J usage is TRBJ2-1; D possibly corresponds to TRBD2 (5 bases). CDR1 is MDHEN, CDR2 SYDVKM, per germline. V dropped 5 bases and J dropped 8 bases, with 22 bases sitting between them. The CDR3 has 16 amino acids. The CDR3 is CASSGGVGSGSYEQFF. The DNA of the CDR3 is TGTGCCAGCAGTGGTGGGGTTGGGAGTGGGTCGTATGAGCAGTTCTTC.

This chain connects TRBV11-1 to TRBJ2-2; possible D gene TRBD2, 7 bases. The CDR3 contains 17 residues. Per germline, CDR1 SGHAT and CDR2 FQDESV (reference sequence). The ends were cut back, 4 bases at V and 5 bases at J, with 20 bases in the middle. CDR3 loop: CASSSRRGGLRTGELFF. CDR3 nucleotide sequence: TGTGCCAGCAGCTCCCGAAGGGGGGGCTTGAGGACCGGGGAGCTGTTTTTT.